This entry concerns a single TCR beta chain. Its target is not known. Following a re-call of the 5' RACE reads, TCRdb has one entry per CDR3 protein and lacks DNA. The sample includes roughly 350,000 distinct CDR3 sequences. This record belongs to a study of T cells expressing NK-cell markers. Study in general: Repertoires of TCR beta were obtained from T cells sorted as CD3+CD56+NKG2C+, CD3+CD56+NKG2C- and CD3+CD56-NKG2C+. Study-wide points: In several donors, dominant clonotypes made up 28.3-60.1% of CD3+CD56-NKG2C+ cells.

Germline-derived CDR1 and CDR2 are SGHTS and YDEGEE. This CDR3 contains 17 residues. Material: blood T cells: a sorted CD56 or NKG2C T cell subset, CD4+ or CD8+ T cells, or bulk PBMC T cells (not recorded which). The sequence came from a man aged 18-70 years in good health. V usage is TRBV5-8 and J usage is TRBJ2-7; the D gene TCRdb calls, TRBD2, cannot be checked with no DNA. CDR3 region: CASSFSPQKGRTYEQYF.